The sequence of this TCR beta chain was determined in a study of blood T cell repertoires in COVID-19. Across the whole study: Acute and convalescent COVID-19 specimens originated in the United States, Italy and Spain. From T cells, B-cell-depleted T cells, or PBMCs came the material, which was cDNA or gDNA.

Using immunoSEQ multiplex PCR, the repertoire was profiled, and TCRdb retains in-frame clones only, with some absent. The sample holds 150,000 to 200,000 clones, approximately 80% seen once. Participants came from some 26 US areas, aged roughly 18 to 89 years. This clone was observed once. Germline CDR1 and CDR2: LNHDA and SQIVND (reference sequence). Trimming removed 5 bases from V and 0 bases from J, with 12 bases in between. There are 15 residues in the CDR3. The sequence came from a man in his fifties or sixties who had recovered from COVID-19. The rearrangement uses TRBV19 and TRBJ2-3; D is perhaps TRBD2 (5 bases). Sequenced input: PBMCs or T cells enriched from blood (not recorded which). CDR3 bases: TGTGCCAGTAGTGCAGAGAGGGTAAGCACAGATACGCAGTATTTT. Its translation is CASSAERVSTDTQYF.